This TCR beta chain was captured by sequencing in a study of siplizumab effects on memory and regulatory T cells (dated by TCRdb to 2018 to 2020). Looking at the study overall: The study examined how the anti-CD2 antibody siplizumab affects alloreactive T-cell subsets in allogeneic mixed lymphocyte reactions built from human PBMCs. Points the paper makes about the study in general: For roughly 75-96% of proliferating CD4+ or CD8+ clones, no naive or memory phenotype could be assigned. The suppressive function of proliferating Tregs from siplizumab cultures was not functionally confirmed. Sequences below about 10^-5 frequency were poorly captured, so only a minor fraction of alloreactive clones could be mapped to unstimulated subsets. Unstimulated naive T cells appeared to be more diverse than memory T cells, and naive cells seemed to make a substantial contribution to the alloresponse. Siplizumab significantly lowered the cumulative frequency of alloreactive sequences that could be traced to unstimulated CD4+ memory T cells. In reactions with siplizumab, an average of about 69% of mappable alloreactive CD4+ clones were Treg-derived, compared with approximately 29% in control reactions.

Libraries were constructed by the immunoSEQ multiplex PCR assay. The deep sequencing platform assayed roughly 10^5 TCR templates per sample. Genomic DNA extracted from sorted T cells was the material used for TCRbeta CDR3 sequencing. For the original study's pipeline: Clonal analysis of TCRbeta CDR3 data was done in the R programming language. Comparing unstimulated samples against CFSE-low samples taken after the reaction was how alloreactive CD4+ and CD8+ clones were defined. Alloreactive CD4+ clones were assigned to regulatory or non-regulatory origin by matching sequences to sorted unstimulated Treg and non-Treg repertoires. TCRdb took this table from immuneACCESS and kept in-frame rearrangements with V and J called. Such tables lack part of the clones; where checked against another copy, unresolved V genes explain under half of the gap, and the rest is unexplained. Clonal size and the V and J genes are those of that table, whereas D and trimming came from the DNA. The sample includes tens of thousands of clones, with 93% observed a single time. Around 6.5% of the sample is taken by the ten largest.

Trimming leaves V shorter by 2 bases and J shorter by 3 bases, with the junction holding 5 bases beyond the gene matches. Inclusive of the bounding cysteine and phenylalanine, the CDR3 is 15 residues long. This entry keeps only the CDR3 DNA: 45 bases, framed from base 1. Looking up the germline V gene (reference sequence) yields CDR1 MNHEY and CDR2 SMNVEV. Note on this clone: It lacks a known antigen. Per-base qualities were not stored, and no clone one base away is much larger.

Sorted unstimulated T cells and proliferating T cells recovered from mixed lymphocyte reactions were subjected to TCRbeta CDR3 sequencing. Fresh whole blood from more than 9 HLA-typed healthy donors served as the source for isolating PBMCs. The source of this sequence is a human donor in good health. The chain couples TRBV27 to TRBJ2-7; TRBD2 aligns with 9 central bases. Sequences were obtained from CD8+ T cells sorted from blood. The CDR3 region: CASSLASGDFYEQYF. The DNA sequence is TGTGCCAGCAGTTTAGCTAGCGGGGATTTCTACGAGCAGTACTTC.